Below are 25 T cell receptor beta chains sequenced from a single sample in a study of blood T cell repertoires in COVID-19 (TCRdb year 2020). The method was the immunoSEQ multiplex PCR assay. TCRdb retrieved this table from immuneACCESS and kept in-frame rearrangements only. Not all clones are present; in checked studies, unresolved V genes account for under half, and no reason is known for the remainder. The sample table records 80,000 to 130,000 clones; approximately 92% of these occur just once. Roughly 5% of the sample goes to the ten largest clones. Sequenced material: peripheral blood. Receptors were obtained from a man in his 70s with acute or convalescent COVID-19.

The CDR3 is CASSAGTGLDTQYF. CDR3 bases: TGTGCCAGCAGCGCCGGGACAGGGCTGGATACGCAGTATTTT. The rearrangement uses TRBV9 and TRBJ2-3; 9 positions match TRBD1. The trim removed 3 bases at V and 6 bases at J, leaving 5 bases unmatched. CDR3 size: 14 residues. The V gene's germline CDR1 is SGDLS and CDR2 YYNGEE.

The genes are TRBV4-3 and TRBJ2-7, with a tentative D call TRBD2 (5 bases). Germline CDR1 reads LGHNA; CDR2 reads YSLEER. The CDR3 covers 11 residues. V lost 6 bases, J lost 7 bases, and 10 bases lay in between. DNA of the CDR3: TGCGCCAGCAGTGGCAGCGGAGAGCAGTACTTC. The encoded protein is CASSGSGEQYF.

The rearrangement joins TRBV5-1 to TRBJ1-1; a weak D match, TRBD1 (5 bases). The V gene lost 4 bases and the J gene lost 0 bases, with 10 bases spanning the gap. Germline lookup yields CDR1 SGHRS and CDR2 YFSETQ. The CDR3 extends over 14 amino acids. CDR3 DNA: TGCGCCAGCAGCCCCAGGGTTATGAACACTGAAGCTTTCTTT. The encoded protein is CASSPRVMNTEAFF.

The rearrangement joins TRBV19 to TRBJ1-2; D is possibly TRBD1 (6 bases). The CDR3 spans 14 residues. In germline, CDR1 is LNHDA, CDR2 SQIVND (reference sequence). V lost 3 bases and J lost 2, with 10 bases in between. CDR3 residues: CASSIHDRNYGYTF. CDR3 bases: TGTGCCAGTAGTATTCACGACAGGAACTATGGCTACACCTTC.

J is TRBJ2-1 and V is TRBV28; TRBD2 aligns across 7 bases. The germline gives CDR1 MDHEN, CDR2 SYDVKM. The CDR3 sequence is 13 residues long. Trimming cost V 3 bases and J 12 bases; bases outside gene matches: 8. The CDR3 region is CASSFVLAEGQFF. The CDR3 bases are TGTGCCAGCAGTTTCGTCCTAGCGGAGGGGCAGTTCTTC.

The rearrangement links TRBV7-9 to TRBJ1-4, with 7 bases that match TRBD1. V shed 3 bases, J shed 5 bases, and the junction held 6 bases outside the gene matches. The CDR3 runs 15 residues. The V gene's germline CDR1 is SEHNR and CDR2 FQNEAQ (reference sequence). As DNA, the CDR3 is TGTGCCAGCAGCTTGGGGGGACAGATAAATGAAAAACTGTTTTTT. This encodes CASSLGGQINEKLFF.

V usage is TRBV28 and J usage is TRBJ2-1, with D possibly being TRBD1 (6 bases). In germline, CDR1 is MDHEN, CDR2 SYDVKM. The V end lost 2 bases, the J end lost 2 bases, and 10 bases lay between the germline ends. CDR3 length equals 15 residues. Here the CDR3 DNA reads TGTGCCAGCAGTTTAACCGGGACAACCTACAATGAGCAGTTCTTC. It is translated as CASSLTGTTYNEQFF.

The rearrangement joins TRBV7-9 to TRBJ2-7, with D possibly being TRBD1 (6 bases). The CDR3 is 16 residues long. V lost 5 bases and J lost 0, with 17 bases in between. The germline V gene encodes CDR1 SEHNR and CDR2 FQNEAQ (reference sequence). The CDR3 coding sequence is TGTGCCAGCAGCCGAGAGGGACACCTAAGCTCCTACGAGCAGTACTTC. Amino acids: CASSREGHLSSYEQYF.

This clone was counted a few times. The chain combines TRBV12-3 or TRBV12-4 with TRBJ2-7, with D tentatively TRBD2 (6 bases). The CDR3 has 13 amino acids. Deletions cut 7 bases from V and 2 bases from J, with 12 bases between. The CDR3 spells CASTPGLTYEQYF. CDR3 sequence (DNA): TGTGCCAGCACCCCGGGACTGACCTACGAGCAGTACTTC.

The chain has TRBV5-1 and TRBJ2-1; the match to TRBD2 covers 12 bases. Germline lookup yields CDR1 SGHRS and CDR2 YFSETQ. Unmatched junction bases numbered 3, after V lost 4 bases and J lost 7 bases. CDR3 length equals 14 residues. In DNA form, the CDR3 reads TGCGCCAGCAGCCCTAGCGGGGGGGCAAATGAGCAGTTCTTC. Protein sequence: CASSPSGGANEQFF. The full variable domain, completed using reference TRBV5-1 and TRBJ2-1, is KAGVTQTPRYLIKTRGQQVTLSCSPISGHRSVSWYQQTPGQGLQFLFEYFSETQRNKGNFPGRFSGRQFSNSRSEMNVSTLELGDSALYLCASSPSGGANEQFFGPGTRLTVL.

The chain recombines TRBV6-6 with TRBJ1-1, with D unclear. Germline values: CDR1 MNHNY, CDR2 SVGAGI (reference sequence). V shed 6 bases and J shed 7 bases, with 15 bases lying between them. This CDR3 comprises 13 residues. The CDR3 DNA reads TGTGCCAGCAGCCAAAATCCAACGGGTGAAGCTTTCTTT. It specifies CASSQNPTGEAFF.

The CDR3 bases are TGCGCCAGCGCCCCGGGACTAGCAACAGATACGCAGTATTTT. Its translation is CASAPGLATDTQYF. The chain links TRBV5-1 to TRBJ2-3; 9 bases agree with TRBD2. Germline assignment: CDR1 SGHRS and CDR2 YFSETQ. Trimming took 7 bases from V and 3 from J; bases not matched to a gene: 6. This CDR3 region has 14 residues.

The rearrangement uses TRBV4-2 and TRBJ2-7, with TRBD2 identical over 10 bases. V lost 6 bases and J lost 4; bases outside the gene matches: 3. CDR3 length: 13 amino acids. CDR1 and CDR2 (germline): LGHNA, YNFKEQ. CDR3 in DNA: TGTGCCAGCAGTAGGACTAGCGGATACGAGCAGTACTTC. Translation: CASSRTSGYEQYF.

The chain uses TRBV12-5 and TRBJ1-1, with no clear D. The germline CDR1 and CDR2 sequences are LGHNT and FRNRAP. Trimming removed 0 bases at V and 5 bases at J, with 19 bases between. The CDR3 contains 17 residues. CDR3 coding DNA: TGTGCTAGTGGTTTGGTACTCCTCGTGGACTCGAGGACTGAAGCTTTCTTT. Encoded protein: CASGLVLLVDSRTEAFF.

V gene TRBV7-9 combines with J gene TRBJ1-4; 8 bases fit TRBD1. The CDR3 length is 15 residues. V lost 5 bases, J lost 7 bases, and 9 bases stayed unmatched. Germline V lookup: CDR1 SEHNR, CDR2 FQNEAQ (reference sequence). This chain's CDR3 is CASSQGRGRGEKLFF. The DNA for the CDR3 is TGTGCCAGCAGCCAAGGCAGGGGGCGAGGTGAAAAACTGTTTTTT.

The J gene is TRBJ2-7, the V gene TRBV11-2; D is uncertain. The CDR3 loop spans 15 amino acids. The V gene lost 1 base and the J gene lost 0 bases, with 10 bases spanning the gap. Germline CDR1 reads SGHAT; CDR2 reads FQNNGV. The CDR3 sequence is CASSLAPVSSYEQYF. The CDR3, as DNA: TGTGCCAGCAGCTTAGCTCCGGTGAGCTCCTACGAGCAGTACTTC.

The chain recombines TRBV5-4 with TRBJ2-3; 7 positions agree with TRBD2. Trimming at V came to 4 bases and at J to 4 bases, leaving 12 bases not matched to a gene. CDR1 and CDR2 (germline): SGHNT, YYREEE (reference sequence). This CDR3 is 16 amino acids long. CDR3 protein: CASSPWVAGEADTQYF. CDR3 coding DNA: TGTGCCAGCAGCCCATGGGTTGCGGGAGAGGCAGATACGCAGTATTTT.

The chain uses TRBV5-4 and TRBJ2-2, with unresolved D. This CDR3 is 12 amino acids long. Trimming removed 0 bases at V and 9 bases at J, with 6 bases between. CDR1 SGHNT and CDR2 YYREEE come from the germline V gene (reference sequence). The CDR3 DNA reads TGTGCCAGCAGCTTGGAAAGCCGGGAGCTGTTTTTT. This encodes CASSLESRELFF.

The chain uses TRBV19 and TRBJ1-2; TRBD1 matches 7 bases. The germline V gene encodes CDR1 LNHDA and CDR2 SQIVND (reference sequence). The V and J ends lost 3 bases and 3 bases, in that order; junction bases with no gene match: 4. The CDR3 is 14 amino acids. The CDR3, as DNA: TGTGCCAGTAGTATCGGCAGGGGGGACTATGGCTACACCTTC. Translation: CASSIGRGDYGYTF.

This rearrangement joins TRBV19 to TRBJ1-1, with 9 bases fitting TRBD1. V lost 7 bases, J lost 4 bases, and 4 bases stayed unmatched. From germline, CDR1 is LNHDA and CDR2 SQIVND (reference sequence). This CDR3 spans 13 amino acids. CDR3 sequence reads: CASIPTGGTEAFF. The DNA of the CDR3 is TGTGCCAGTATTCCGACAGGGGGCACTGAAGCTTTCTTT. The complete variable domain, with remaining parts taken from reference TRBV19 and TRBJ1-1, reads DGGITQSPKYLFRKEGQNVTLSCEQNLNHDAMYWYRQDPGQGLRLIYYSQIVNDFQKGDIAEGYSVSREKKESFPLTVTSAQKNPTAFYLCASIPTGGTEAFFGQGTRLTVV.

The chain employs TRBV5-1 and TRBJ2-1; D unclear. This CDR3 is built from 12 residues. Germline values: CDR1 SGHRS, CDR2 YFSETQ. Trimming pared 0 bases from V and 7 bases from J, leaving 5 bases between. The CDR3 DNA follows: TGCGCCAGCAGCTTGGTGCGAAATGAGCAGTTCTTC. Its protein is CASSLVRNEQFF.

This chain uses TRBV29-1 with TRBJ2-3; 11 nucleotides line up with TRBD2. The V gene's germline CDR1 is SQVTM and CDR2 ANQGSEA. The CDR3 extends over 13 amino acids. V was clipped by 7 bases and J by 4 bases; unmatched bases: 4. The CDR3 protein is CSALAGGPDTQYF. CDR3 bases: TGCAGCGCTTTAGCGGGGGGGCCAGATACGCAGTATTTT.

V and J are TRBV5-4 and TRBJ1-6; D ambiguous. The CDR3 runs to 17 residues. The germline V gene encodes CDR1 SGHNT and CDR2 YYREEE (reference sequence). V was clipped by 0 bases and J by 6 bases, with 16 bases between them. This CDR3 is CASSLGVGSAFNSPLHF. Here the CDR3 DNA reads TGTGCCAGCAGCTTGGGTGTCGGGTCAGCCTTTAATTCACCCCTCCACTTT.

The chain links TRBV6-6 to TRBJ2-1; D is ambiguous. Trimming shortened V by 5 bases and J by 7 bases, and 9 bases separated the two germline ends. Germline CDR1 MNHNY, CDR2 SVGAGI (reference sequence). The CDR3 has 12 residues. As DNA, the CDR3 is TGTGCCAGCAGTACCTTAGAGAATGAGCAGTTCTTC. Protein: CASSTLENEQFF.

The chain links TRBV2 to TRBJ1-1, with a tentative D call TRBD1 (6 bases). The V gene's germline CDR1 is SNHLY and CDR2 FYNNEI. V was shortened by 7 bases and J by 9 bases, with 12 bases between the two germline ends. CDR3 size: 11 residues. The CDR3 reads CASTAGTKAFF. CDR3 in DNA: TGTGCCAGCACCGCCGGGACAAAAGCTTTCTTT.